These 29 T cell receptor beta chains came from one sample sequenced in a study of T cell responses to AZD1222 COVID-19 vaccine. Repertoires were generated with immunoSEQ multiplex PCR, while TCRdb's copy carries only in-frame clones and drops some. Altogether some 81,000 clones are present, approximately 83% being singletons, with the ten largest covering more than 3%. This specimen consisted of peripheral blood, obtained 28 days after the second AZD1222 dose. These TCRs come from an adult who received the AZD1222 COVID-19 vaccine.

This clone was recorded a few times. The rearrangement links TRBV11-1 to TRBJ2-3, with D maybe TRBD1 (6 bases). Deletions cut 6 bases from V and 6 bases from J, with 13 bases between. Germline CDR1 is SGHAT and CDR2 is FQDESV (reference sequence). The CDR3 runs 13 residues. In DNA, the CDR3 is TGTGCCAGCAGTCACCGGACAGTGGATACGCAGTATTTT. Translation: CASSHRTVDTQYF. Drawing the rest from reference TRBV11-1 and TRBJ2-3, the complete variable domain is EAEVAQSPRYKITEKSQAVAFWCDPISGHATLYWYRQILGQGPELLVQFQDESVVDDSQLPKDRFSAERLKGVDSTLKIQPAELGDSAMYLCASSHRTVDTQYFGPGTRLTVL.

The chain recombines TRBV18 with TRBJ1-2; tentative D call: TRBD1 (5 bases). The ends were cut back, 6 bases at V and 6 bases at J, with 14 bases in the middle. The CDR3 contains 13 residues. Germline V gene data show CDR1 as KGHSH and CDR2 as LQKENI. The CDR3 loop is CASSTMGTNGYTF. CDR3 DNA: TGTGCCAGCTCGACGATGGGGACGAATGGCTACACCTTC.

The chain has TRBV5-1 and TRBJ2-1, with TRBD2 identical over 9 bases. The CDR3 consists of 16 residues. The V segment lost 0 bases and the J segment 5 bases; nucleotides outside the gene matches: 6. Germline values: CDR1 SGHRS, CDR2 YFSETQ. The DNA of the CDR3 is TGCGCCAGCAGCTTGGAGACGACTAGCGGCGACAATGAGCAGTTCTTC. It specifies CASSLETTSGDNEQFF.

The rearrangement links TRBV4-3 to TRBJ2-2; 7 bases align to TRBD1. Looked up from germline, CDR1 is LGHNA and CDR2 is YSLEER. The CDR3 runs 16 residues. After removal of 2 bases from V and 8 bases from J, the junction contained 11 bases not matched to a gene. The CDR3 DNA is TGCGCCAGCAGCCAAAACACAGGGGTGGGCTTTGGGGAGCTGTTTTTT. It encodes CASSQNTGVGFGELFF.

DNA for the CDR3: TGTGCCATCAGTGAGAGGTACAATGAGCAGTTCTTC. Its translation is CAISERYNEQFF. The chain employs TRBV10-3 and TRBJ2-1; D unresolved. CDR1 is ENHRY and CDR2 is SYGVKD in the germline V gene. The V gene lost 2 bases and the J gene lost 4 bases, with 3 bases spanning the gap. CDR3 length: 12 amino acids.

V is TRBV30 and J is TRBJ2-2; possibly TRBD2 for D (5 bases). Trimming took 8 bases from V and 6 from J, leaving 19 bases between them. The CDR3 loop spans 14 amino acids. Per germline, CDR1 GTSNPN and CDR2 SVGIG (reference sequence). The CDR3 loop is CAVTPTSPPGELFF. As DNA, the CDR3 is TGTGCCGTTACCCCAACTAGTCCCCCCGGGGAGCTGTTTTTT.

The chain employs TRBV6-4 and TRBJ1-2; 9 bases match TRBD1. V trimming: 3 bases; J trimming: 7 bases; junction bases outside the gene matches: 3. The germline CDR1 and CDR2 sequences are MRHNA and SNTAGT. CDR3 size: 13 residues. The CDR3 reads CASSEGQGFGYTF. The CDR3 DNA reads TGTGCCAGCAGTGAGGGACAGGGCTTTGGCTACACCTTC.

This sequence joins TRBV5-4 and TRBJ2-2; perhaps TRBD2 as D (5 bases). The germline V and J ends were trimmed by 4 bases and 0 bases, with 16 bases remaining between them. In germline, CDR1 is SGHNT, CDR2 YYREEE (reference sequence). The length of the CDR3 is 17 residues. DNA of the CDR3: TGTGCCAGCAGCCGACCATCTGGGAGTTCGAACACCGGGGAGCTGTTTTTT. Translating gives CASSRPSGSSNTGELFF.

This clone came up a few times. This rearrangement joins TRBV6-5 to TRBJ1-5; 8 bases fit TRBD1. The CDR3 is 14 residues long. Germline V gene sequence: CDR1 MNHEY, CDR2 SVGAGI. The V segment lost 11 bases and the J segment 4 bases; nucleotides outside the gene matches: 10. The CDR3 DNA reads as TGTGCCTCCACCCCGGGACAGGTAAATCAGCCCCAGCATTTT. It translates to CASTPGQVNQPQHF.

The rearrangement joins TRBV3-1 (or the pseudogene TRBV3-2) to TRBJ1-2; 11 bases map to TRBD1. The germline V gene encodes CDR1 LGHDT and CDR2 YNNKEL (reference sequence). Germline trimming cut 4 bases from V and 7 bases from J; bases unmatched to any gene: 5. The CDR3 has 14 amino acids. CDR3 bases: TGTGCCAGCAGCCGTAGGGACAGGGGGTCTGGCTACACCTTC. Protein product: CASSRRDRGSGYTF.

The chain links TRBV19 to TRBJ2-3; 8 nucleotides align to TRBD1. CDR3 length: 17 residues. J lost 0 bases, V lost 3 bases, and 8 bases had no gene match. The germline V gene encodes CDR1 LNHDA and CDR2 SQIVND (reference sequence). DNA for the CDR3: TGTGCCAGTAGTATCGACAGGGGAACTTCTAGCACAGATACGCAGTATTTT. Its translation is CASSIDRGTSSTDTQYF. The complete variable domain, with remaining parts taken from reference TRBV19 and TRBJ2-3, reads DGGITQSPKYLFRKEGQNVTLSCEQNLNHDAMYWYRQDPGQGLRLIYYSQIVNDFQKGDIAEGYSVSREKKESFPLTVTSAQKNPTAFYLCASSIDRGTSSTDTQYFGPGTRLTVL.

The chain carries TRBV10-3 and TRBJ1-1, with D perhaps matching TRBD1 (5 bases). The V and J ends lost 6 bases and 3 bases respectively, with 11 bases between them. The CDR3 is 13 amino acids. The V gene's germline CDR1 is ENHRY and CDR2 SYGVKD. CDR3 residues: CAISRRGDTEAFF. CDR3 nucleotides: TGTGCCATCAGCAGGCGGGGGGACACTGAAGCTTTCTTT.

The chain couples TRBV6-5 to TRBJ1-2, with a weak D call TRBD1 (5 bases). Trimming pared 5 bases from V and 4 bases from J, leaving 11 bases between. This CDR3 contains 13 residues. The V gene's germline CDR1 is MNHEY and CDR2 SVGAGI. CDR3 DNA: TGTGCCAGCAGTCTCCGGGACGGCTATGGCTACACCTTC. It is translated as CASSLRDGYGYTF.

The chain couples TRBV30 to TRBJ2-7; D not resolved. The length of the CDR3 is 11 residues. Per the germline V gene, CDR1 is GTSNPN and CDR2 is SVGIG (reference sequence). V lost 6 bases to trimming and J lost 7 bases, with 13 bases between them. CDR3 sequence (DNA): TGTGCCTGTAAACTCGCGTCAGAGCAGTACTTC. This gives the protein CACKLASEQYF.

The chain carries TRBV7-2 and TRBJ2-7; D may be TRBD1 or TRBD2 (7 bases each). Germline CDR1 SGHTA, CDR2 FQGNSA. The CDR3 contains 16 residues. Between the trimmed V and J ends, which lost 5 bases and 3 bases, there was a span of 20 bases. CDR3 nucleotides: TGTGCCAGCAGCCCCGCAGGGGGGGTTTTGAGCTACGAGCAGTACTTC. Its protein is CASSPAGGVLSYEQYF.

This rearrangement joins TRBV29-1 to TRBJ2-5; TRBD2 aligns across 10 bases. CDR3 length: 14 amino acids. Trimming took 2 bases from V and 4 from J; bases not matched to a gene: 4. The germline CDR1 and CDR2 sequences are SQVTM and ANQGSEA. This chain's CDR3 is CSVESSGRSETQYF. The DNA of the CDR3 is TGCAGCGTTGAAAGTAGCGGGAGGTCAGAGACCCAGTACTTC.

This sequence joins TRBV30 and TRBJ1-1, with D possibly being TRBD1 (6 bases). The CDR3 spans 14 residues. From germline, CDR1 is GTSNPN and CDR2 SVGIG (reference sequence). V lost 4 bases to trimming and J lost 1 base, with 13 bases between them. CDR3 in DNA: TGTGCCTGGACGTCTGGGACACAGAACACTGAAGCTTTCTTT. Its translation: CAWTSGTQNTEAFF.

The rearrangement links TRBV2 to TRBJ1-6; no reliable D call. This CDR3 region has 11 residues. Germline CDR1 and CDR2: SNHLY and FYNNEI. V dropped 2 bases and J dropped 10 bases, with 3 bases sitting between them. The CDR3 bases are TGTGCCAGCAGTGAATGGTCACCCCTCCACTTT. Translated, it gives CASSEWSPLHF.

This rearrangement joins TRBV5-6 to TRBJ2-7, with a weak D call TRBD1 (6 bases). V was shortened by 0 bases and J by 12 bases, with 16 bases between the two germline ends. The CDR3 loop spans 13 amino acids. CDR1 and CDR2 (germline): SGHDT, YYEEEE. The CDR3 DNA reads as TGTGCCAGCAGCTTGGGGACAGAGGGGGACGGGTACTTC. This translates into CASSLGTEGDGYF. Filled out from reference TRBV5-6 and TRBJ2-7, the complete variable domain reads DAGVTQSPTHLIKTRGQQVTLRCSPKSGHDTVSWYQQALGQGPQFIFQYYEEEERQRGNFPDRFSGHQFPNYSSELNVNALLLGDSALYLCASSLGTEGDGYFGPGTRLTVT.

This chain joins TRBV19 and TRBJ2-2; 11 bases are shared with TRBD2. The V and J ends lost 7 bases and 0 bases, in that order; junction bases with no gene match: 16. CDR3 length equals 20 residues. From germline, CDR1 is LNHDA and CDR2 SQIVND (reference sequence). The CDR3 region is CASTPPPWTSGFSNTGELFF. The CDR3 nucleotides are TGTGCCAGTACCCCACCGCCTTGGACTAGCGGGTTTTCGAACACCGGGGAGCTGTTTTTT.

This clone was seen a single time. This chain links TRBV21-1 with TRBJ2-7; the table's D call TRBD1 went unverified against the DNA. TRBV21-1 is flagged as a pseudogene. CDR3 length equals 14 residues. CDR3 sequence reads: CASTAGTDSYEQYF. The CDR3 DNA reads TGTGCCAGCACCGCCGGGACAGACTCCTACGAGCAGTACTTC.

The CDR3 here is CASSPPTENIQYF. In DNA, the CDR3 is TGTGCCAGCTCACCACCTACAGAAAACATTCAGTACTTC. The chain is built from TRBV18 and TRBJ2-4; D remains ambiguous. V was shortened by 0 bases and J by 5 bases, with 5 bases between the two germline ends. CDR3 length: 13 amino acids. Per the germline V gene, CDR1 is KGHSH and CDR2 is LQKENI.

This chain links TRBV7-8 with TRBJ2-1; the match to TRBD2 covers 7 bases. Germline CDR1 SGHVS, CDR2 FQNEAQ. The ends lost 5 bases at V and 5 bases at J; junction bases unmatched: 6. The CDR3 length is 14 residues. This CDR3 reads CASSQTSINNEQFF. CDR3 in DNA: TGTGCCAGCAGCCAGACTAGCATCAACAATGAGCAGTTCTTC.

The J gene is TRBJ1-1, the V gene TRBV9, with 7 bases aligning to TRBD1. There are 16 residues in the CDR3. V was pared by 6 bases and J by 5 bases, with 16 bases of the junction left unmatched. The germline V gene has CDR1 SGDLS and CDR2 YYNGEE. This CDR3 reads CASTPGLTGRVTEAFF. The CDR3 DNA reads TGTGCCAGCACCCCTGGGCTGACAGGGCGAGTGACTGAAGCTTTCTTT.

J is TRBJ1-3 and V is TRBV18; no definite D call. The CDR3 has 16 amino acids. Trimming cost V 0 bases and J 1 base, with 10 bases left between them. CDR1 and CDR2 (germline): KGHSH, LQKENI. The CDR3 reads CASSPPGLQSGNTIYF. The CDR3 region has the DNA TGTGCCAGCTCACCACCAGGGCTCCAATCTGGAAACACCATATATTTT.

This chain uses TRBV9 with TRBJ2-6, with D possibly matching TRBD1 (5 bases). The V end was cut by 4 bases, the J end by 0 bases, with 8 bases between. CDR1 is SGDLS, CDR2 YYNGEE, per germline. CDR3 size: 15 residues. The CDR3 here is CASSPRVSGANVLTF. The CDR3 nucleotides read TGTGCCAGCAGCCCCAGGGTCTCTGGGGCCAACGTCCTGACTTTC. Drawing the rest from reference TRBV9 and TRBJ2-6, the complete variable domain is DSGVTQTPKHLITATGQRVTLRCSPRSGDLSVYWYQQSLDQGLQFLIQYYNGEERAKGNILERFSAQQFPDLHSELNLSSLELGDSALYFCASSPRVSGANVLTFGAGSRLTVL.

The chain links TRBV19 to TRBJ1-1; the D gene is possibly TRBD1 (5 bases). CDR3 length: 14 amino acids. V was trimmed by 5 bases and J by 6 bases, leaving 16 bases between them. CDR1 and CDR2 (germline): LNHDA, SQIVND (reference sequence). CDR3 protein: CASSSTMGESEAFF. The CDR3 region has the DNA TGTGCCAGTAGTTCCACAATGGGGGAATCTGAAGCTTTCTTT.

CDR3 DNA: TGTGCCAGCACGGGACTAGCGCCAAGCACAGATACGCAGTATTTT. It codes for CASTGLAPSTDTQYF. This chain links TRBV2 with TRBJ2-3, with 10 bases identical to TRBD2. Germline CDR1 and CDR2: SNHLY and FYNNEI. The CDR3 runs 15 residues. The J segment lost 0 bases and the V segment lost 7 bases, leaving 4 bases of the junction unmatched.

This chain connects TRBV15 to TRBJ2-1; maybe TRBD2 (6 bases). The CDR3 has 12 amino acids. CDR1 is LNHNV, CDR2 YYDKDF, per germline (reference sequence). Trimming shortened V by 4 bases and J by 9 bases, and 10 bases separated the two germline ends. CDR3 bases: TGTGCCACCAGCAAGTCGGAGGGTGAGCAGTTCTTC. The encoded protein is CATSKSEGEQFF. The variable domain in full, completed from reference TRBV15 and TRBJ2-1, reads DAMVIQNPRYQVTQFGKPVTLSCSQTLNHNVMYWYQQKSSQAPKLLFHYYDKDFNNEADTPDNFQSRRPNTSFCFLDIRSPGLGDTAMYLCATSKSEGEQFFGPGTRLTVL.